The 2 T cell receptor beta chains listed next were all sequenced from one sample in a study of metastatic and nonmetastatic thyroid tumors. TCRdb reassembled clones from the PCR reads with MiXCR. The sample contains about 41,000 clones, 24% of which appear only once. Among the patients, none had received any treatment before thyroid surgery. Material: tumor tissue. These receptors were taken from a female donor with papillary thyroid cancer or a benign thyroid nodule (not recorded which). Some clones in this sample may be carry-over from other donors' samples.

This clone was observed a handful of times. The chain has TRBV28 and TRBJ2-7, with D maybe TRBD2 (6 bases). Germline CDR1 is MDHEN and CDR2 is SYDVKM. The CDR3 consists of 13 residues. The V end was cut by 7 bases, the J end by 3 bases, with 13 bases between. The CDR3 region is CASKASVHYEQYF. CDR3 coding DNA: TGTGCCAGCAAGGCTAGCGTACACTACGAGCAGTACTTC.

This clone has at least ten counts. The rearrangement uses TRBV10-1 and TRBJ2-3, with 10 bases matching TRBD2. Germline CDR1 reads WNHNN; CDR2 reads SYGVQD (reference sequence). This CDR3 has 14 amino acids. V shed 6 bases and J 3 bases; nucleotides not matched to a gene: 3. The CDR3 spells CASRVAGGTDTQYF. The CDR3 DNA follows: TGCGCCAGCAGGGTAGCGGGAGGTACAGATACGCAGTATTTT.